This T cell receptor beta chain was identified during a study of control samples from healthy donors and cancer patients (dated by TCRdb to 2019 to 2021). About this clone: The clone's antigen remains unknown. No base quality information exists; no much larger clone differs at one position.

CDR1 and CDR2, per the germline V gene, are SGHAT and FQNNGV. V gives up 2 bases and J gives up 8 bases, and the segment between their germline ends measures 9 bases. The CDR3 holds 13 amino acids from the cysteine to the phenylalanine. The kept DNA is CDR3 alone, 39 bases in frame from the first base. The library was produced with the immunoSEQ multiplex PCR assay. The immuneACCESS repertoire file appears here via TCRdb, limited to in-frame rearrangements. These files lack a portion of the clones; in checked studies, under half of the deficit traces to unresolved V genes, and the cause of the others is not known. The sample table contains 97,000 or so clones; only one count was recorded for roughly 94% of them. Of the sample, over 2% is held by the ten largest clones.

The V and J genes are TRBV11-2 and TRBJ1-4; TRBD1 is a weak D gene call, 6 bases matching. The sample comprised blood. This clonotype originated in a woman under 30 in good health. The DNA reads TGTGCCAGCAGCTTACAGGGGTGGGAAAAACTGTTTTTT. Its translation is CASSLQGWEKLFF.